This entry features one TCR beta chain sequence. Antigen specificity is unknown. This entry comes from a study of cytomegalovirus exposure and HLA in healthy donors. Study-wide points: Researchers catalogued approximately 170 TCR beta chains as cytomegalovirus-associated.

The data were produced by immunoSEQ multiplex PCR, yet TCRdb's version contains in-frame clones alone and is incomplete. Of some 140,000 clones in the sample, 86% were seen once. CDR1 and CDR2 (germline): SGHAT, FQNNGV. Deletions cut 5 bases from V and 6 bases from J, with 22 bases between. This CDR3 has 17 amino acids. V and J are TRBV11-2 and TRBJ2-2, with D tentatively TRBD1 (5 bases). This clonotype was obtained from a man aged 18-30 years in good health and CMV-seronegative. Material: PBMCs. Here the CDR3 reads CASSPVGLRVSAGELFF. The CDR3, as DNA: TGTGCCAGCAGCCCCGTGGGGCTCCGAGTGTCGGCCGGGGAGCTGTTTTTT.